This T cell receptor (beta chain) was sequenced for a study of read filtering for tumor transcriptome and immune sequencing. With regard to this clonotype: A much more abundant neighbour one base away suggests this may be a read error. The CDR3 carries no conserved terminal phenylalanine or tryptophan, so it likely arises from a read error.

From about 400 ng of RNA, a library with molecular barcoded alpha/delta and beta/gamma adaptors was made. TCRdb re-called the reads through MiXCR, storing one row per CDR3 protein. Among more than 45,000 distinct CDR3 sequences listed, around a fifth were seen once. The germline V gene has CDR1 DFQATT and CDR2 SNEGSKA (reference sequence). The CDR3 extends over 12 amino acids. V lost 3 bases to trimming and J lost 8 bases, with 11 bases between them. The clonotype comes from a donor at least 40 years old with multiple myeloma. The sample comprised a population of CD138-negative cells sorted from bone marrow. The chain employs TRBV20-1 and TRBJ2-1; D not certain. The CDR3 sequence: CSARSINDEQFL. CDR3 DNA: TGCAGTGCTAGGTCAATTAACGATGAGCAGTTCTTA.